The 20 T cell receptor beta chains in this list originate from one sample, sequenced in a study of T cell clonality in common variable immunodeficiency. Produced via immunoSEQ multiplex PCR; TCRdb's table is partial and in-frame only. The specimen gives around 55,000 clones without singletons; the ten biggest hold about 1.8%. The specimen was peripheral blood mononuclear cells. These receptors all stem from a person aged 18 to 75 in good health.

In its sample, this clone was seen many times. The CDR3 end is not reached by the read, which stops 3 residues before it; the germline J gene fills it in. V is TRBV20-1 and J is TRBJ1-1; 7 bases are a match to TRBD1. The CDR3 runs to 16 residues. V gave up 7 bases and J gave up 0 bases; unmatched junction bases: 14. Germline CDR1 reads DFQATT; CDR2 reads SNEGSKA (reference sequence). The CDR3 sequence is CSVGQMWKPMNTEAFF. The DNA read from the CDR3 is TGCAGTGTGGGACAGATGTGGAAACCCATGAACACTGAA.

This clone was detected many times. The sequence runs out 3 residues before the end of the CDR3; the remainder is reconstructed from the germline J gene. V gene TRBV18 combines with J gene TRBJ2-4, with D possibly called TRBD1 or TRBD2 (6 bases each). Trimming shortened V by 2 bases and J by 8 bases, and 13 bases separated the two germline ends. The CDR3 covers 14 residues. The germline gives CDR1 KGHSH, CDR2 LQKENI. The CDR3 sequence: CASSPGGQGHIQYF. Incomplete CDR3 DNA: TGTGCCAGCTCACCAGGAGGGCAGGGGCACATT.

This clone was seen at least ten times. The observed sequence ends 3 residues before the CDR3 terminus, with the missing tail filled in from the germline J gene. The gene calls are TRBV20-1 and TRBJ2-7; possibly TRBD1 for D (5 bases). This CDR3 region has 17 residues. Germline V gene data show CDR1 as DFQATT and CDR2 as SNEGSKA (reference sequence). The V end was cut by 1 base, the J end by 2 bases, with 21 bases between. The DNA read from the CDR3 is TGCAGTGCTAGAGTGGGGCCGCAGGAAAAGCCTCCCTACGAG. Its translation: CSARVGPQEKPPYE. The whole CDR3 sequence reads CSARVGPQEKPPYEQYF.

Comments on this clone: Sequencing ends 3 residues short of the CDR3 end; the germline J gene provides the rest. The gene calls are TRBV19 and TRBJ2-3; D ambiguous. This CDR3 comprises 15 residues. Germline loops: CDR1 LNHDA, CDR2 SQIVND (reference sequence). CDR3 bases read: TGTGCCAGTAGTATAGACGGATATAGCAATCAGCCG. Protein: CASSIDGYSNQP. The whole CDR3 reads CASSIDGYSNQPQYF.

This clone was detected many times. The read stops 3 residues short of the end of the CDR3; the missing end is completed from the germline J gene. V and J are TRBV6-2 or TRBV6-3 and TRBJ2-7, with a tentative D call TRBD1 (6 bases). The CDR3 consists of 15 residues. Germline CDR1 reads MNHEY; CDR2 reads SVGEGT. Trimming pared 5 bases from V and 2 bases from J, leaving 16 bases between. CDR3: CASSKGNRETYEQYF. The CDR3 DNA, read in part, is TGTGCCAGCAGTAAGGGGAACAGGGAAACCTACGAG.

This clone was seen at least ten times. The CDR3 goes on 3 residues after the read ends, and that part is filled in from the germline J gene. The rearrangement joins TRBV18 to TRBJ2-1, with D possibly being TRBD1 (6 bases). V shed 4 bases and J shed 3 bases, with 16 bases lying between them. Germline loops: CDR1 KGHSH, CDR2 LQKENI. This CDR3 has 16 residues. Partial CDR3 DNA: TGTGCCAGCTCACTCTTATTACCGGGACACTACAATGAG. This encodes CASSLLLPGHYNE. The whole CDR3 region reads CASSLLLPGHYNEQFF.

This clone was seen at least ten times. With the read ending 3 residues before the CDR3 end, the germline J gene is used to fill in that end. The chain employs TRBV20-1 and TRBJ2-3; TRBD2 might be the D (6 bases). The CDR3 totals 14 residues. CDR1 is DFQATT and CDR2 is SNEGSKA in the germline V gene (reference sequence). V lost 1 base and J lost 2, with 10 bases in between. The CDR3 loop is CSARVSGPTDTQYF. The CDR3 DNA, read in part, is TGCAGTGCTAGAGTGAGCGGGCCCACAGATACG.

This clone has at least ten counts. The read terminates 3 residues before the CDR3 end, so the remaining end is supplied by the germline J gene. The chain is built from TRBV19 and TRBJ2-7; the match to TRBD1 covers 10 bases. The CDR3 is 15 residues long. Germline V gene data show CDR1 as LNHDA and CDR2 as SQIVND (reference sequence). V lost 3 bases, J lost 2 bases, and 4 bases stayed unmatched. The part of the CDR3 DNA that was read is TGTGCCAGTAGTATTCTGGGACAGGGGACCTACGAG. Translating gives CASSILGQGTYE. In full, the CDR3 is CASSILGQGTYEQYF.

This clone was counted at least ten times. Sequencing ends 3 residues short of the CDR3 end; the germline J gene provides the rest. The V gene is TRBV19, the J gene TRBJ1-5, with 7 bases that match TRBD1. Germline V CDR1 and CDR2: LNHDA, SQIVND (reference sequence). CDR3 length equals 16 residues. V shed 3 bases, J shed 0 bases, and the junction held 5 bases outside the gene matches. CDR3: CASSILTGDSNQPQHF. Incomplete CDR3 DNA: TGTGCCAGTAGTATCTTAACAGGGGATAGCAATCAGCCC.

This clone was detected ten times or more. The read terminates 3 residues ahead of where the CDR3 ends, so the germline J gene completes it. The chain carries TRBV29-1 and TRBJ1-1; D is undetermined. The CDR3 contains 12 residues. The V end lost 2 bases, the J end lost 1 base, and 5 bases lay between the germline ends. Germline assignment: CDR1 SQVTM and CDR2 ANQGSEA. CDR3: CSVEIQNTEAFF. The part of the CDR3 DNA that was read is TGCAGCGTTGAAATCCAGAACACTGAA.

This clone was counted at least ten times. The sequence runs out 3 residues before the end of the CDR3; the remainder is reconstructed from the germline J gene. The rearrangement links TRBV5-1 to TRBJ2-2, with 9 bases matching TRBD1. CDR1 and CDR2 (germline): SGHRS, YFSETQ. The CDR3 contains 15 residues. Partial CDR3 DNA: TGCGCCAGCAGCAGAACACAGGGGGCGGATGAAAAG. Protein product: CASSRTQGADEK. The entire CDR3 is CASSRTQGADEKLFF.

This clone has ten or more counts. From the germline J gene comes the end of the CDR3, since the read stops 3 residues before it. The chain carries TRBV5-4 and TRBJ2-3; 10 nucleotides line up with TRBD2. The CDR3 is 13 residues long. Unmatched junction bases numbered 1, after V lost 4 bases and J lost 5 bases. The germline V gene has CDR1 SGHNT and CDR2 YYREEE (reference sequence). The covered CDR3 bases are TGTGCCAGCAGCCTAGCGGGAGTAGATACG. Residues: CASSLAGVDT. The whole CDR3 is CASSLAGVDTQYF. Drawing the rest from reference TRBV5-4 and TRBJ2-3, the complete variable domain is ETGVTQSPTHLIKTRGQQVTLRCSSQSGHNTVSWYQQALGQGPQFIFQYYREEENGRGNFPPRFSGLQFPNYSSELNVNALELDDSALYLCASSLAGVDTQYFGPGTRLTVL.

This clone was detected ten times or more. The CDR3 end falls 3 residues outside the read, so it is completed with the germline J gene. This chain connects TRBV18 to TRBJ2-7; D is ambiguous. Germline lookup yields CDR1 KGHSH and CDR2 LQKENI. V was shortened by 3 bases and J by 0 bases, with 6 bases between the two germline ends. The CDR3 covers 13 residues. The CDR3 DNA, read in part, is TGTGCCAGCTCACCGGCACGCTCCTACGAG. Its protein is CASSPARSYE. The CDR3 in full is CASSPARSYEQYF. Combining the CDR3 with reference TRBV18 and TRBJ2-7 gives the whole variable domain NAGVMQNPRHLVRRRGQEARLRCSPMKGHSHVYWYRQLPEEGLKFMVYLQKENIIDESGMPKERFSAEFPKEGPSILRIQQVVRGDSAAYFCASSPARSYEQYFGPGTRLTVT.

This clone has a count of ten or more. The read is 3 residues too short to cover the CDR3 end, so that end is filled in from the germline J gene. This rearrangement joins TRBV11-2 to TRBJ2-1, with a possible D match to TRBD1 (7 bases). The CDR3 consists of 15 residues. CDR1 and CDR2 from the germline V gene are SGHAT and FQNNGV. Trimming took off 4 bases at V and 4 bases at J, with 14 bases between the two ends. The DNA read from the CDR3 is TGTGCCAGCAGCTACCAGGGGGGACGTTACAATGAG. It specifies CASSYQGGRYNE. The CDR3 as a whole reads CASSYQGGRYNEQFF. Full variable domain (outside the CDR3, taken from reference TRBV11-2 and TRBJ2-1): EAGVAQSPRYKIIEKRQSVAFWCNPISGHATLYWYQQILGQGPKLLIQFQNNGVVDDSQLPKDRFSAERLKGVDSTLKIQPAKLEDSAVYLCASSYQGGRYNEQFFGPGTRLTVL.

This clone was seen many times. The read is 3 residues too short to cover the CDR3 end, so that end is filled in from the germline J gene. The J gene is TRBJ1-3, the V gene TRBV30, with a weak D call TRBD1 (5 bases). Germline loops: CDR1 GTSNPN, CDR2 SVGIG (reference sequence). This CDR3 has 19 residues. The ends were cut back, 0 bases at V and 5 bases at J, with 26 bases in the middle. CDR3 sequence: CAWSVFPYRRAPDRNTIYF. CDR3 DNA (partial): TGTGCCTGGAGTGTATTTCCTTACAGGAGAGCTCCGGACAGAAACACC.

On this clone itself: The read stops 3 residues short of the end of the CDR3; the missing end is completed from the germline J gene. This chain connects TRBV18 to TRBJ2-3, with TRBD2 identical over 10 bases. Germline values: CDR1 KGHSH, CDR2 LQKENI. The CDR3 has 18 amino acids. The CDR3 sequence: CASSPPLLLAGGQETQYF. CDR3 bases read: TGTGCCAGCTCACCACCCCTGTTATTAGCGGGAGGTCAAGAGACG.

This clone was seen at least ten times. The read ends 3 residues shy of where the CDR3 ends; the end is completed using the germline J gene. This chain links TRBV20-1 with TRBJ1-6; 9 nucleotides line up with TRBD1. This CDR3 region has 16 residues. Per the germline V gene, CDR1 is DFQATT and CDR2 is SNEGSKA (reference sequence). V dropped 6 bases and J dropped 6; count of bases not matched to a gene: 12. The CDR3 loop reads CSAPDLGQGSNSPLHF. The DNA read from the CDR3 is TGCAGTGCCCCAGATCTAGGACAGGGGAGTAATTCACCC.

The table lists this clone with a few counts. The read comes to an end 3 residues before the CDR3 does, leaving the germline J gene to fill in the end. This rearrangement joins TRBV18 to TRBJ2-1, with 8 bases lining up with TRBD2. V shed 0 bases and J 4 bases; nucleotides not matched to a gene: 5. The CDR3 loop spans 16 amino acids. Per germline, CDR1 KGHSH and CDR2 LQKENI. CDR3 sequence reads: CASSPPTASGYNEQFF. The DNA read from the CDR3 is TGTGCCAGCTCACCACCGACCGCTAGCGGGTACAATGAG.

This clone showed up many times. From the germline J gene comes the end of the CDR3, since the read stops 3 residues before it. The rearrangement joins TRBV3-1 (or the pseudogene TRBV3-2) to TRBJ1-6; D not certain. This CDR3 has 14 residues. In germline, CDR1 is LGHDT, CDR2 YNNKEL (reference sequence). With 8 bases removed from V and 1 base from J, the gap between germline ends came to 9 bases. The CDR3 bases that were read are TGTGCCAGCCCCCCCCGTTCCTATAATTCACCC. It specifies CASPPRSYNSP. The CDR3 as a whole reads CASPPRSYNSPLHF.

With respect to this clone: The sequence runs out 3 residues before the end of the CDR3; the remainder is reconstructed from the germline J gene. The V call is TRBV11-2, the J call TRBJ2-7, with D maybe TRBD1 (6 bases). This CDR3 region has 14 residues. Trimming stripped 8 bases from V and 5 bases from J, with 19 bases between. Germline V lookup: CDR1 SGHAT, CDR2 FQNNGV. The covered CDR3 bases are TGTGCCAGCCGTCGCTATCAGGGGCCCGACGAG. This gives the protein CASRRYQGPDE. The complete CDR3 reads CASRRYQGPDEQYF. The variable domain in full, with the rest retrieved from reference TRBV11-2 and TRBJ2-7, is EAGVAQSPRYKIIEKRQSVAFWCNPISGHATLYWYQQILGQGPKLLIQFQNNGVVDDSQLPKDRFSAERLKGVDSTLKIQPAKLEDSAVYLCASRRYQGPDEQYFGPGTRLTVT.